Reported below is one TCR beta chain. This record belongs to a study of T cells in tumors after PD-1 blockade. CDR3 length equals 12 residues. Trimming cost V 4 bases and J 4 bases, with 11 bases left between them. The V gene's germline CDR1 is GTSNPN and CDR2 SVGIG (reference sequence). The protocol was immunoSEQ multiplex PCR, while the TCRdb copy is restricted to in-frame clones and leaves out a portion. This sample has 55,000 to 65,000 clones, with around 80% found just once. Genomic DNA template from tumor biopsies or peripheral blood, roughly 616 ng to 6,500 ng input. The clonotype was recovered from a human donor with basal cell carcinoma. This specimen consisted of PBMCs, obtained before anti-PD-1 treatment. V usage is TRBV30 and J usage is TRBJ2-7; D is perhaps TRBD1 (6 bases). CDR3 residues: CAWTAGAYEQYF. The CDR3 coding sequence is TGTGCCTGGACGGCAGGGGCTTACGAGCAGTACTTC.